Included here is one T cell receptor beta chain sequence, with context. The sample is drawn from a study of T cell changes during pregnancy in multiple sclerosis. The method was immunoSEQ multiplex PCR; TCRdb's version includes in-frame clones alone and lacks a portion of them. The sample has 83,000 or so clones, 94% seen once. The CDR3 covers 17 residues. J lost 4 bases, V lost 0 bases, and 9 bases had no gene match. CDR1 SGHNT and CDR2 YYREEE come from the germline V gene (reference sequence). The source material was peripheral blood, sampled after pregnancy. This chain joins TRBV5-4 and TRBJ2-1, with 8 bases that match TRBD2. The receptor comes from a female donor in good health, enrolled as a control in a pregnancy study. The CDR3 spells CASSLGLEREKYNEQFF. CDR3 nucleotides: TGTGCCAGCAGCTTGGGTTTAGAGCGGGAGAAATACAATGAGCAGTTCTTC.